A selection of T cell receptor beta chains follows, all from one sample in a study of shared clonotypes between healthy human individuals. TCRdb's table, derived via immunoSEQ multiplex PCR, lists solely in-frame clones and lacks some. Of approximately 740,000 clones in the sample, around two thirds were seen once. Input material: memory CD4+ T cells sorted from blood. The receptors stem from a woman aged 25-40 years in good health. The CDR3 runs from the conserved cysteine through the conserved F or W. D genes are given only for firm matches. Only some rows state a clone size, as once, few, many or a class for expanded clones.

TRBJ1-1 | . | TRBV5-1 | . | TGCGCCAGCAGTAAACCGGGCAAAAGGAACACTAAAGCTTTCTTT | CASSKPGKRNTKAFF
TRBJ2-2 | . | TRBV7-3 | . | TGTGCCAGCAGCCTCAACAGGGACACCGGGGAGCTGTTTTTT | CASSLNRDTGELFF
TRBJ1-1 | . | TRBV14 | . | TGTGCCAGCAGCCCCGGTCTCATGAACACTGAAGCTTTCTTT | CASSPGLMNTEAFF
TRBJ2-7 | TRBD1 | TRBV29-1 | . | TGCAGCGTTGTTGGGTGGTCAGGGGGCAACGAGCAGTACTTC | CSVVGWSGGNEQYF
TRBJ2-2 | . | TRBV28 | . | TGTGCCAGCAGTTTAGTTTACACCGGGGAGCTGTTTTTT | CASSLVYTGELFF
TRBJ2-1 | TRBD2 | TRBV5-5 | . | TGTGCCAGCAGTCCCCCGGGTGGCGGGAGGCCCCATGAGCAGTTCTTC | CASSPPGGGRPHEQFF
TRBJ1-1 | . | TRBV5-1 | few | TGCGCCAGCAGCATACAGGGAGACACTGAAGCTTTCTTT | CASSIQGDTEAFF
TRBJ1-2 | TRBD1 | TRBV11-2 | . | TGTGCCAGCAGCAAGGGACAGGGCTATGGCTACACCTTC | CASSKGQGYGYTF
TRBJ1-1 | TRBD1 | TRBV18 | . | TGTGCCAGCTCACCCGGGACAGGGCGGTCAGGTACTGAAGCTTTCTTT | CASSPGTGRSGTEAFF
TRBJ1-1 | . | TRBV27 | . | TGTGCCAGCTACGACCGGGGGGCGCTTTCCCCCGGGAACACTGAAGCTTTCTTT | CASYDRGALSPGNTEAFF
TRBJ2-1 | TRBD1 | TRBV19 | few | TGTGCCAGTACAAATGGACAGGGACGATATGAGCAGTTCTTC | CASTNGQGRYEQFF
TRBJ1-3 | TRBD1 | TRBV18 | many | TGTGCCAGCTCACCCCAACATTTACAGGGGACTGGAAACACCATATATTTT | CASSPQHLQGTGNTIYF
TRBJ1-1 | TRBD1 | TRBV30 | . | TGTGCCTGGCGACAGGGGGCTGAAGCTTTCTTT | CAWRQGAEAFF
TRBJ1-3 | . | TRBV10-3 | . | TGTGCCACCCTTCGACAGGCGAGCTCTGGAAACACCATATATTTT | CATLRQASSGNTIYF
TRBJ2-5 | . | TRBV6-1 | . | TGTGCCAGTACTTCGACAGGTAGAGGGGGGACCCAGTACTTC | CASTSTGRGGTQYF
TRBJ2-2 | . | TRBV5-5 | . | TGTGCCAGCAGCTTGACGGCGGGAAACACCGGGGAGCTGTTTTTT | CASSLTAGNTGELFF
TRBJ2-1 | . | TRBV5-1 | . | TGCGCCAGCAGCTTGGACTCCATTTCCTACAATGAGCAGTTCTTC | CASSLDSISYNEQFF
TRBJ1-1 | . | TRBV7-9 | few | TGTGCCAGCAGCCCCCTCTCCAGGGTATTTCAGGCTCCTGAAGCTTTCTTT | CASSPLSRVFQAPEAFF
TRBJ2-5 | . | TRBV10-3 | . | TGTGCCATCAGTCGCTTGGGGGCTAGTGAGACCCAGTACTTC | CAISRLGASETQYF
TRBJ2-2 | . | TRBV5-4 | . | TGTGCCAGCAGCTTAACGTCCACGACCGGGGAGCTGTTTTTT | CASSLTSTTGELFF
TRBJ2-3 | . | TRBV5-8 | few | TGTGCCAGCAGCTTGGAGCCTCGCACAGATACGCAGTATTTT | CASSLEPRTDTQYF
TRBJ1-2 | . | TRBV28 | . | TGTGCCAGCACCTCCCAAGAGGATGGCTACACCTTC | CASTSQEDGYTF
TRBJ2-7 | . | TRBV7-9 | . | TGTGCCAGCAGCCCTCAGGGACGCGGGTCCTACGAGCAGTACTTC | CASSPQGRGSYEQYF
TRBJ2-3 | . | TRBV5-1 | . | TGCGCCAGCAGCTTGGGAGAGATCACAGATACGCAGTATTTT | CASSLGEITDTQYF
TRBJ2-5 | . | TRBV5-1 | . | TGCGCCAGCAGCTTCCCGGGACCGCAAGAGACCCAGTACTTC | CASSFPGPQETQYF
TRBJ2-5 | . | TRBV9 | . | TGTGCCAGCAGCGCCACCCAGGATTGGGGGGAGACCCAGTACTTC | CASSATQDWGETQYF
TRBJ2-7 | TRBD1 | TRBV25-1 | many | TGTGCCAGCAGCTCGGGACAGGGGGACGAGCAGTACTTC | CASSSGQGDEQYF
TRBJ1-2 | . | TRBV2 | few | TGTGCCAGCACGGTGCATTATGGCTACACCTTC | CASTVHYGYTF
TRBJ1-1 | . | TRBV10-2 | . | TGCGCCAGCAGTGACCCCGCCCCTTCGGAAGCTTTCTTT | CASSDPAPSEAFF
TRBJ1-2 | . | TRBV7-8 | few | TGTGCCAGCAGCTTAGTCAATTATGGCTACACCTTC | CASSLVNYGYTF
TRBJ1-5 | . | TRBV16 | . | TGTGCCAGCAGCCAATTAGCAGGGGCGGCATATAGCAATCAGCCCCAGCATTTT | CASSQLAGAAYSNQPQHF
TRBJ1-4 | TRBD1 | TRBV27 | once | TGTGCCAGCAGTTTGGTGGGACAGTCTGAAAAACTGTTTTTT | CASSLVGQSEKLFF
TRBJ2-7 | . | TRBV6-4 | few | TGTGCCAGTACCTATTACGAGCAGTACTTC | CASTYYEQYF
TRBJ2-7 | . | TRBV28 | . | TGTGCCAGCTACCCGATGGGGAGCGGCGACAGGCACTACGAGCAGTACTTC | CASYPMGSGDRHYEQYF
TRBJ1-2 | . | TRBV29-1 | . | TGCAGCGTTCAGACAGGTAGAGGGGGCTACACCTTC | CSVQTGRGGYTF
TRBJ2-7 | . | TRBV2 | . | TGTGCCAGCGGGATCGTCTACGAGCAGTACTTC | CASGIVYEQYF
TRBJ2-2 | TRBD2 | TRBV5-4 | . | TGTACACTGGGTCGAAGCGGGAGTGGAACCGGGGAGCTGTTTTTT | CTLGRSGSGTGELFF